This T cell receptor (beta chain) comes out of a study of blood T cell repertoires in COVID-19 (TCRdb year 2020). Regarding the study in general: Samples covering the acute and convalescent phases of COVID-19 were provided by collaborators in the United States, Italy and Spain. The material from the prospective study consisted of cDNA or gDNA derived from T cells, B-cell-depleted T cells, or PBMCs. The dataset comprised deeply sampled blood TCRbeta repertoires from subjects exposed to, actively infected with, or recovered from COVID-19. The repertoires were released in a freely available public database intended as a resource for research on the immune response to SARS-CoV-2. The samples were drawn from the first 160 participants of the ongoing ImmuneRACE study and from 1,254 subjects provided by 6 global collaborators. Sample metadata almost always included a de-identified subject ID, COVID-19 status, age in years and sex. Where HLA class I and class II types were available, the types were taken from metadata supplied by the sample provider, not from assay-based typing.

General conclusions and limits of the study: The amount of clinical and demographic metadata varied by source and participant and was provided uncurated.

Concerning this clone: Which antigen it targets is not known. No per-base quality is available; no much larger clone lies one base away.

V is clipped by 5 bases and J by 4 bases, and the sequence between their germline boundaries is 11 bases long. Spanning cysteine to phenylalanine, the CDR3 consists of 14 amino acids. Kept here is only the CDR3 DNA, which spans 42 bases and is read in frame from base 1. Looking up the germline V gene yields CDR1 LGHNT and CDR2 FRNRAP. The immunoSEQ Assay, a bias-controlled multiplex PCR, was used to amplify TCRbeta CDR3 regions from genomic DNA. On the authors' methods: The number of nucleated cells in each sample was estimated by amplification of reference gene primers within the assay. Sequence reads were collapsed and filtered to measure the absolute abundance of every unique TCRbeta CDR3 rearrangement. For each sample, productive Simpson clonality was calculated by taking the square root of Simpson's diversity index across productive rearrangements. Sourced from immuneACCESS, this table was stored by TCRdb with only in-frame sequences that have V and J called. A share of the clones is absent; for the studies checked, an unresolved V gene accounts for under half, and the remainder has no known explanation. V and J calls and clone size are copied from that table; D and trimming were computed from the DNA. The sample table shows roughly 36,000 clones, and more than 65% are seen once. More than 10% of the sample is held by the ten biggest clonotypes.

The collaborating institutions used their own protocols to collect whole blood in K2EDTA tubes. For TCRbeta analysis, collaborator samples were shipped as frozen whole blood, as isolated PBMCs, or as DNA extracted from either sample type. The sequenced sample consisted of peripheral blood. The rearranged segments are TRBV12-5 and TRBJ2-2, with TRBD2 as a weak D call on 6 bases. The receptor was derived from a human donor in a cohort sampled during active COVID-19. The CDR3 region has the sequence CASGRDSPTGELFF. In nucleotide form, the sequence is TGTGCTAGTGGTCGGGACTCCCCCACCGGGGAGCTGTTTTTT.